The 15 T cell receptor beta chains listed next were all sequenced from one sample in a study of cytomegalovirus exposure and HLA in healthy donors. Use of 60 Vbeta and 13 Jbeta primers characterized the PCR. TCRdb's table, derived via immunoSEQ multiplex PCR, lists solely in-frame clones and lacks some. Among roughly 150,000 clones, approximately 71% were seen once, and the ten largest hold 2% to 2.5%. The sample comprised PBMCs. These receptors were obtained from a man aged 25 to 40 in good health and CMV-seronegative.

This clone showed up just once. This chain joins TRBV13 and TRBJ1-3; no clear D gene. The V and J ends lost 6 bases and 4 bases respectively, with 13 bases between them. This CDR3 spans 14 amino acids. Germline values: CDR1 PRHDT, CDR2 FYEKMQ (reference sequence). The CDR3 DNA is TGTGCCAGCAGGGCCCCGTCCCTGGGAAACACCATATATTTT. This gives the protein CASRAPSLGNTIYF.

The rearrangement links TRBV7-2 to TRBJ2-7; TRBD1 is a possible D gene (6 bases). CDR1 is SGHTA and CDR2 is FQGNSA in the germline V gene. V was clipped by 4 bases and J by 9 bases, with 16 bases between them. This CDR3 is 13 amino acids long. CDR3 protein: CASSSGQRRAQYF. In nucleotides, the CDR3 is TGTGCCAGCAGCTCAGGACAGCGGCGCGCGCAGTACTTC.

In this sample, this clone turned up once. The chain is built from TRBV9 and TRBJ2-1; 9 nucleotides align to TRBD2. The CDR3 totals 16 residues. Trimming removed 5 bases from V and 4 bases from J; junction bases left unmatched: 10. Germline values: CDR1 SGDLS, CDR2 YYNGEE. CDR3: CASSGMGTSRYNEQFF. The DNA for the CDR3 is TGTGCCAGCAGTGGGATGGGGACTAGCAGGTACAATGAGCAGTTCTTC.

V gene TRBV2 combines with J gene TRBJ2-1, with D unclear. There are 13 residues in the CDR3. Trimming left V 4 bases short and J 4 bases short, with 8 bases between. Germline V gives CDR1 SNHLY, CDR2 FYNNEI. The CDR3, as DNA: TGTGCCAGCAGTGGTGACAATTACAATGAGCAGTTCTTC. Translating it yields CASSGDNYNEQFF.

This clone was counted a few times. The chain links TRBV4-1 to TRBJ2-7; no reliable D call. V was pared by 3 bases and J by 0 bases, with 9 bases between. The CDR3 is 14 amino acids. Germline CDR1 MGHRA, CDR2 YSYEKL. The CDR3 spells CASSHGDYSYEQYF. Written as DNA, the CDR3 is TGCGCCAGCAGCCACGGAGATTACTCCTACGAGCAGTACTTC.

This clone was seen just once. The rearrangement uses TRBV7-9 and TRBJ1-4; TRBD1 matches 8 bases. There are 15 residues in the CDR3. Germline V gives CDR1 SEHNR, CDR2 FQNEAQ (reference sequence). V was pared by 3 bases and J by 8 bases, with 8 bases of the junction left unmatched. This CDR3 reads CASSFSRGQREKLFF. The CDR3 DNA reads TGTGCCAGCAGCTTCAGCAGGGGGCAACGGGAAAAACTGTTTTTT.

This clone has a handful of counts. The chain couples TRBV7-8 to TRBJ1-4, with 7 bases fitting TRBD1. V gave up 5 bases and J gave up 4 bases; unmatched junction bases: 7. Germline CDR1 reads SGHVS; CDR2 reads FQNEAQ. The CDR3 consists of 15 residues. The CDR3 nucleotides are TGTGCCAGCAGCGGACTGGACAGGATTAATGAAAAACTGTTTTTT. This codes for CASSGLDRINEKLFF.

The chain links TRBV5-1 to TRBJ1-4, with TRBD1 matching over 7 bases. This CDR3 is 15 amino acids long. Per germline, CDR1 SGHRS and CDR2 YFSETQ. Trimming removed 3 bases from V and 0 bases from J; junction bases left unmatched: 2. CDR3 in DNA: TGCGCCAGCAGCTCAGGGACAGCAACTAATGAAAAACTGTTTTTT. This gives the protein CASSSGTATNEKLFF.

The chain combines TRBV5-1 with TRBJ1-4, with 11 bases lining up with TRBD1. Germline assignment: CDR1 SGHRS and CDR2 YFSETQ. There are 17 residues in the CDR3. J lost 2 bases, V lost 5 bases, and 8 bases had no gene match. The CDR3 is CASRGGQGAPTNEKLFF. CDR3 DNA sequence: TGCGCCAGCAGGGGCGGACAGGGGGCGCCCACTAATGAAAAACTGTTTTTT.

The rearrangement uses TRBV2 and TRBJ2-1; 13 bases agree with TRBD2. Germline lookup yields CDR1 SNHLY and CDR2 FYNNEI. With V trimmed by 5 bases and J by 7 bases, 8 bases remained unmatched. This CDR3 contains 16 residues. The chain's CDR3 is CASSPWTSGSLNEQFF. CDR3 nucleotides: TGTGCCAGCAGTCCCTGGACTAGCGGGAGTTTGAATGAGCAGTTCTTC.

This chain uses TRBV2 with TRBJ2-5; D might be TRBD1 (6 bases). Trimming took 3 bases from V and 3 from J, leaving 11 bases between them. Germline loops: CDR1 SNHLY, CDR2 FYNNEI. The length of the CDR3 is 14 residues. The CDR3 region has the DNA TGTGCCAGCAGTGATGTTGCAGGGGAAGAGACCCAGTACTTC. This encodes CASSDVAGEETQYF.

The chain uses TRBV10-1 and TRBJ2-3, with TRBD2 identical over 12 bases. The CDR3 has 17 amino acids. V gave up 3 bases and J gave up 4 bases; unmatched junction bases: 8. The germline CDR1 and CDR2 sequences are WNHNN and SYGVQD (reference sequence). The CDR3 DNA sequence: TGCGCCAGCAGTGATAGGGGCAGACTAGCGGGAGCAGATACGCAGTATTTT. This codes for CASSDRGRLAGADTQYF.

This clone was recorded once. The chain is built from TRBV4-1 and TRBJ2-7, with 8 bases aligning to TRBD1. The CDR3 extends over 14 amino acids. Per germline, CDR1 MGHRA and CDR2 YSYEKL. Trimming cost V 4 bases and J 5 bases; bases outside gene matches: 7. The CDR3 bases are TGCGCCAGCAGCCGTTTGACAGGGGAAAACGAGCAGTACTTC. The encoded protein is CASSRLTGENEQYF.

The chain recombines TRBV10-3 with TRBJ2-3, with 8 bases aligning to TRBD2. The ends lost 3 bases at V and 4 bases at J; junction bases unmatched: 18. Germline CDR1 and CDR2: ENHRY and SYGVKD. This CDR3 is 19 amino acids long. For the CDR3, the DNA is TGTGCCATCAGTGAATATTCGGGGGGGCAGGGGAGGTTGGCAGATACGCAGTATTTT. Amino acids: CAISEYSGGQGRLADTQYF.

V usage is TRBV28 and J usage is TRBJ2-7; 9 bases match TRBD2. This CDR3 spans 15 amino acids. CDR1 is MDHEN, CDR2 SYDVKM, per germline. Germline trimming cut 3 bases from V and 5 bases from J; bases unmatched to any gene: 8. The CDR3 bases are TGTGCCAGCAGTTTCGCTAGCGGGACATCCCACGAGCAGTACTTC. Translating gives CASSFASGTSHEQYF.